This T cell receptor beta chain came from a study of Graves' ophthalmopathy and Graves' hyperthyroidism. Between the trimmed V and J ends, which lost 5 bases and 6 bases, there was a span of 14 bases. The germline CDR1 and CDR2 sequences are SNHLY and FYNNEI. CDR3 size: 13 residues. General study findings and limits: The blood repertoire also included most expanded thyroid clonotypes above 0.001 frequency.

RNA transcripts yielded amplified TCR beta CDR3 regions. First-round RT-PCR relied on HTBI primers, and a second-round multiplex PCR came next. TCRdb reprocessed the multiplex PCR reads via MiXCR and lists one record per CDR3 protein. The table has over 450,000 distinct CDR3 sequences, roughly an eighth seen once. This clonotype was picked up a small number of times. Antigen specificity is unknown. The sample comprised blood. This chain uses TRBV2 with TRBJ2-7; D unclear. The TCR originated in a woman younger than 45 with Graves' ophthalmopathy. For the CDR3, the DNA is TGTGCCAGCAGTCCGTGGGGATATGTCGAGCAGTACTTC. The encoded protein is CASSPWGYVEQYF.